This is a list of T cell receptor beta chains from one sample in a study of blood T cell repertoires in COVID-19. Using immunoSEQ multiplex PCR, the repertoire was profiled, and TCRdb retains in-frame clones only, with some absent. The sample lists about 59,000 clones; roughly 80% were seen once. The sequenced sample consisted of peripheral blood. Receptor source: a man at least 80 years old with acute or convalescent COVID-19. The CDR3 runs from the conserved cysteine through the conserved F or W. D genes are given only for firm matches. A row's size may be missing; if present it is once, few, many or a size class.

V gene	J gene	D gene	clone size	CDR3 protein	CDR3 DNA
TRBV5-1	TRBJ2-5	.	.	CASSLVGETQYF	TGCGCCAGCAGCTTGGTCGGGGAGACCCAGTACTTC
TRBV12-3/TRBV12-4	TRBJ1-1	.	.	CASSFYRDTEAFF	TGTGCCAGCAGTTTCTACAGGGACACTGAAGCTTTCTTT
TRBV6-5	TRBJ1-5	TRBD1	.	CASSYGQGAQPQHF	TGTGCCAGCAGTTACGGACAGGGCGCCCAGCCCCAGCATTTT
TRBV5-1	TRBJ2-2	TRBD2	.	CASSASSGRNTGELFF	TGCGCCAGCAGCGCATCTAGCGGGAGAAACACCGGGGAGCTGTTTTTT
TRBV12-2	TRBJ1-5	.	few	CASRLVGGRKIWPQHF	TGTGCAAGTCGCTTAGTGGGGGGACGGAAGATATGGCCCCAGCATTTT
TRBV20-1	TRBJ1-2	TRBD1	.	CSASRDRTNYGYTF	TGCAGTGCTAGTAGGGACAGGACTAACTATGGCTACACCTTC
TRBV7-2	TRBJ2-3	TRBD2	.	CASSTLLAGSDTQYF	TGTGCCAGCAGCACTCTCCTAGCGGGGTCGGATACGCAGTATTTT
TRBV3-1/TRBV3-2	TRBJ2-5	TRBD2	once	CASSPPLGLVETQYF	TGTGCCAGCAGCCCTCCCTTAGGACTAGTGGAGACCCAGTACTTC
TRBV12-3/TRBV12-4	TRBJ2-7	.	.	CASSLGGGEQYF	TGTGCCAGCAGTTTGGGGGGAGGCGAGCAGTACTTC
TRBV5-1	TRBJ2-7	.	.	CASSSQTVAEQYF	TGCGCCAGCAGCTCCCAGACAGTTGCGGAGCAGTACTTC
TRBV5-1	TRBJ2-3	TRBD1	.	CASSVKGTGTDTQYF	TGCGCCAGCAGCGTAAAGGGGACAGGCACAGATACGCAGTATTTT
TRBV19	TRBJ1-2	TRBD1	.	CATKRASKVSDRGSNYGYTF	TGTGCCACTAAGAGGGCATCTAAGGTCTCCGACAGGGGCAGTAACTATGGCTACACCTTC
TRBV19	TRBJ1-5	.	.	CASGEGTDNNQPQHF	TGTGCCAGTGGGGAGGGGACGGATAACAATCAGCCCCAGCATTTT
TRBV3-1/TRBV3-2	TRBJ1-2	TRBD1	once	CASTQRDSEKSGYTF	TGTGCCAGCACCCAACGGGACAGCGAGAAGAGTGGCTACACCTTC
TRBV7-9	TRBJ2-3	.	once	CASSLAGGQDTQYF	TGTGCCAGCAGCTTAGCGGGAGGCCAAGATACGCAGTATTTT
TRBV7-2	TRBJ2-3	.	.	CASSPASGADTQYF	TGTGCCAGCAGCCCCGCCTCCGGGGCAGATACGCAGTATTTT
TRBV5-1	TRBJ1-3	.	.	CASSLTGSADTIYF	TGCGCCAGCAGCTTGACAGGTAGTGCGGACACCATATATTTT
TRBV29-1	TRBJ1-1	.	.	CSVEPTRGNTEAFF	TGCAGCGTTGAGCCAACCAGAGGGAACACTGAAGCTTTCTTT
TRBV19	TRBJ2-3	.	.	CATRTSLRDTQYF	TGTGCCACTCGGACTTCCCTGAGAGATACGCAGTATTTT
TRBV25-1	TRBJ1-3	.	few	CASSEFGGSGNTIYF	TGTGCCAGCAGTGAATTCGGGGGCTCTGGAAACACCATATATTTT
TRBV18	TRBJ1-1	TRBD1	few	CASSSLQGSPEAFF	TGTGCCAGCTCGTCCTTACAGGGGAGCCCTGAAGCTTTCTTT
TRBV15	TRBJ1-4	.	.	CATRDGLWRGLFF	TGTGCCACCCGGGACGGCCTATGGAGGGGACTGTTTTTT